These 9 T cell receptor beta chains came from one sample sequenced in a study of blood T cell repertoires in COVID-19. The repertoire was sequenced with immunoSEQ multiplex PCR; TCRdb's copy has only in-frame clones and lacks some. The table has 250,000 to 300,000 clones, over 65% seen once; the top ten hold roughly 4.5%. The sample consisted of peripheral blood. The origin of the receptors is a man aged 55 to 69 who had recovered from COVID-19.

The chain uses TRBV10-2 and TRBJ1-1; no firm D call. V gave up 3 bases and J gave up 0 bases, with 8 bases separating them. The germline V gene has CDR1 WSHSY and CDR2 SAAADI. The CDR3 covers 14 residues. The CDR3 loop is CASSEMHLNTEAFF. CDR3 coding DNA: TGCGCCAGCAGTGAAATGCACTTGAACACTGAAGCTTTCTTT.

CDR3 nucleotide sequence: TGCGCCAGCAAACCGGGGACAGGGCCCTACGAGCAGTACTTC. Translated, it gives CASKPGTGPYEQYF. The V call is TRBV5-1, the J call TRBJ2-7, with 9 nucleotides matching TRBD1. Trimming at V came to 6 bases and at J to 2 bases, leaving 6 bases not matched to a gene. The CDR3 has 14 residues. Germline CDR1 is SGHRS and CDR2 is YFSETQ.

The CDR3 loop reads CASSLRDRVRSSTEAFF. CDR3 DNA: TGCGCCAGCAGCCTCCGGGACAGGGTGAGGTCGAGCACTGAAGCTTTCTTT. The rearrangement uses TRBV5-1 and TRBJ1-1, with TRBD1 matching 9 bases. Losses at the gene ends were 4 bases for V and 4 bases for J; bases not matched to a gene: 14. This CDR3 comprises 17 residues. The germline V gene has CDR1 SGHRS and CDR2 YFSETQ.

This clone was picked up one time. The J gene is TRBJ2-5, the V gene TRBV30; 9 bases align to TRBD2. After removal of 0 bases from V and 5 bases from J, the junction contained 7 bases not matched to a gene. The CDR3 spans 15 residues. Germline CDR1 and CDR2: GTSNPN and SVGIG (reference sequence). The CDR3 DNA is TGTGCCTGGAGTGTAGTAGCGGGAGCACGGGAGACCCAGTACTTC. Translation gives CAWSVVAGARETQYF.

This rearrangement joins TRBV18 to TRBJ2-5, with D perhaps matching TRBD2 (6 bases). Per the germline V gene, CDR1 is KGHSH and CDR2 is LQKENI. Trimming left V 1 base short and J 5 bases short, with 14 bases between. The CDR3 runs to 15 residues. The DNA for the CDR3 is TGTGCCAGCTCACCACGGAGGGGAACGGGCGAGACCCAGTACTTC. This translates into CASSPRRGTGETQYF.

The chain recombines TRBV5-1 with TRBJ1-1, with D possibly matching TRBD1 (5 bases). CDR1 and CDR2 (germline): SGHRS, YFSETQ. The CDR3 contains 17 residues. Between the trimmed V and J ends, which lost 4 bases and 5 bases, there was a span of 24 bases. CDR3 coding DNA: TGCGCCAGCAGCCCCTACGAGGCAAGGGGAGGTGGAACTGAAGCTTTCTTT. Protein: CASSPYEARGGGTEAFF.

A remark on this clone: The junction and the germline gene differ at one end; a read error may be behind it. The rearrangement links TRBV10-3 to TRBJ1-1, with D possibly being TRBD1 (6 bases). CDR1 is ENHRY and CDR2 is SYGVKD in the germline V gene. There are 15 residues in the CDR3. CDR3: CAISESRTENAEAFF. CDR3 nucleotide sequence: TGTGCCATCAGTGAGTCTCGGACAGAGAACGCTGAAGCTTTCTTT.

The gene calls are TRBV4-1 and TRBJ2-1, with 7 bases fitting TRBD2. The CDR3 has 14 amino acids. V dropped 4 bases and J dropped 5; count of bases not matched to a gene: 5. Germline V gene data show CDR1 as MGHRA and CDR2 as YSYEKL. CDR3 nucleotide sequence: TGCGCCAGCAGCCCTCAGCGGGGAGACAATGAGCAGTTCTTC. As protein: CASSPQRGDNEQFF.

The CDR3 DNA reads TGCGCCAGCAGCCAAACAGGGCTTGCGGAGCTGTTTTTT. Translating it yields CASSQTGLAELFF. This rearrangement joins TRBV4-1 to TRBJ2-2, with TRBD1 as a possible D gene (6 bases). Trimming left V 2 bases short and J 10 bases short, with 11 bases between. Germline V CDR1 and CDR2: MGHRA, YSYEKL. The CDR3 loop spans 13 amino acids.